This T cell receptor beta chain was captured by sequencing in a study of T cell repertoires in cytomegalovirus infection (dated by TCRdb to about 2019). For the study in its entirety: Alongside well-studied HLA-B-restricted epitopes, the peptide stimulations were aimed at recently identified HLA-C-restricted CMV epitopes, whose presentation resists viral immunomodulation. Donor HLA type was relevant to the analysis, as public TCR beta signatures indicated carriage of CMV infection together with the matching HLA type.

The treatment or condition label here, explained by the study, means: in vitro stimulation with specific CMV peptide epitopes to enrich CMV-specific T cells. Here is what the overall study found, with its caveats: In both this cohort and an independent cohort of over 350 donors, the cumulative frequency of public TCR beta family members distinguished carriers of CMV infection plus the relevant HLA type. The ex vivo response was dominated by HLA-C-restricted CMV-specific TCR beta clonotypes, which also provided the single most frequent clonotype in two of eight donors.

For this clonotype: Its antigen is still unknown. No base quality values were provided; no much bigger clone lies one nucleotide off.

The instrument was an Illumina HiSeq 1500. TCRdb applied fastp at Q25 and MiXCR to the public reads, then kept only in-frame beta chains. Identical CDR3 protein sequences are pooled into one entry, listed with their most common genes and DNA. The sample table shows 700,000 to 900,000 distinct CDR3 sequences, and about 29% are seen once. The top ten clonotypes cover around 12% of the sample. This receptor was taken from a human donor in good health (CMV status not recorded). Some clones in this sample may be carry-over from other donors' samples. Sequencing used cultured CD8+ T cells from PBMCs, obtained from culture after CMV antigen stimulation.

The CDR3 has the sequence CASSNRDRGYYGYTF. The DNA sequence follows: TGTGCCAGCAGTAACCGGGACAGGGGTTACTATGGCTACACCTTC. The chain is made from TRBV28 and TRBJ1-2, and TRBD1 matches 10 of the central bases. Clipping removes 5 bases from V and 3 bases from J, with 6 as the unmatched junction base count. CDR1 and CDR2 (MDHEN, SYDVKM) derive from the germline V gene. Measured from the cysteine to the phenylalanine, the CDR3 is 15 residues long. Solely the CDR3 DNA is kept, with 45 bases framed from the first base.